This T cell receptor beta chain was sequenced in a study of control samples from healthy donors and cancer patients. The table came from immunoSEQ multiplex PCR; TCRdb's copy has only in-frame clones and leaves some out. The sample yields 120,000 or so clones, 80% to 90% seen once. This CDR3 is built from 13 residues. The V and J ends lost 2 bases and 6 bases, in that order; junction bases with no gene match: 2. Germline V gene data show CDR1 as MGHDK and CDR2 as SYGVNS. The rearrangement uses TRBV25-1 and TRBJ1-2, with 8 nucleotides matching TRBD1. The TCR comes from a man aged 40-50 years in good health. Sequenced material: blood. The CDR3 DNA reads as TGTGCCAGCAGTGAACCGGGACAGGATGGCTACACCTTC. It specifies CASSEPGQDGYTF.